What follows is one TCR beta chain and its context. Its recognized antigen is unknown. Per-base qualities were not stored, and no clone one base away is much larger. The CDR3 regions of human TCRbeta chains were subjected to immunosequencing. The published analysis was carried out like this. Repertoire TCRs were matched against a reference library of SARS-CoV-2-specific TCRs generated with the MIRA antigen-specificity platform. Breadth meant the fraction of unique TCRs that were SARS-CoV-2-associated, whereas depth meant the fraction of total T cells that were SARS-CoV-2-associated. Using the MIRA data, each spike-specific TCR was mapped to the spike region that the TCR reacts to and placed in a CD4 or CD8 class. Log10-transformed breadth and depth values were compared by one-way ANOVA with Sidak's multiple comparisons tests. TCRdb took this table from immuneACCESS and kept in-frame rearrangements with V and J called. Such tables lack part of the clones; where checked against another copy, unresolved V genes explain under half of the gap, and the rest is unexplained. V and J calls and clone size are given by that table; D and trimming were obtained from the DNA. Here the sample has 150,000 to 200,000 clones; approximately 94% occur a single time. The ten largest make up just over 5% of the sample.

The germline V end is reduced by 5 bases and the J end by 5 bases; junction bases left unmatched: 22. CDR1 and CDR2 (SNHLY, FYNNEI) derive from the germline V gene. Including cysteine and phenylalanine, the CDR3 has 20 amino acids. The DNA shown is the 60-base CDR3, in frame from base 1. This entry comes from a study of T cell responses to AZD1222 COVID-19 vaccine (dated by TCRdb to 2020 to 2022). Background for the entire study: TCR sequencing covered over 230 trial participants: 207 given two doses of AZD1222 and 26 given two doses of MenACWY control vaccine. Enrollment into the trials was organized by age into subgroups of 18-55, 56-69 and 70-plus years, and those subgroups contained around 150, 28 and 57 TCR-sequenced participants, respectively.

This specimen's time point label, interpreted: about 28 days (+/-7) after the second vaccine dose. Because spike-specific TCR depth and breadth did not differ between the two schedules, AZD1222 recipients who got a second dose at roughly 4 weeks were pooled with those who got a second dose at roughly 12 weeks. The vaccinee samples were drawn from two UK trials, COV001 and COV002, one of which was a single-blind randomized controlled phase 2/3 trial testing AZD1222 (ChAdOx1 nCoV-19) in healthy adults. For TCRbeta chain sequencing, PBMC samples were collected from trial participants at day 0 and at day 28 after the second dose. Study-wide conclusions, independent of this receptor: No day 14 peak-response samples were available, so repertoires were characterized only after the peak T cell response. Only a handful of AZD1222 recipients were SARS-CoV-2 seropositive at baseline, limiting conclusions about previously exposed vaccinees. Nearly half of unique spike-specific TCRs reportedly recognized epitopes outside regions mutated in the B.1.351 and B.1.1.7 variants. In the small 56-69-year group, the increase in depth fell short of significance, most likely because of low power. Participants were mostly white British and included more females than males, and it was suggested by the authors that clonal diversity may have been underestimated. The vaccine-associated CD4 TCRs covered the entire spike protein, and the dominant responses fell in regions 160-218 and 743-854. Spike-specific TCR breadth and depth rose significantly after two AZD1222 doses compared with day 0 and with MenACWY recipients.

The V and J genes are TRBV2 and TRBJ2-7; 12 bases in the junction line up with TRBD2. The clonotype comes from an adult who received the AZD1222 COVID-19 vaccine. Source: peripheral blood, taken 28 days after the second AZD1222 dose. CDR3 sequence: CASSHTTLYETSGSVDEQYF. The sequenced DNA: TGTGCCAGCAGTCACACCACCCTCTACGAGACTAGCGGGAGTGTGGACGAGCAGTACTTC.